This record covers a single TCR beta chain. These data originate in a study of tumor-infiltrating lymphocytes in primary liver carcinoma. Study-wide context: The patient group consisted of men and women aged 30 to 69 years. In every tissue type, samples returned a similar yield of roughly 3.65 to 8 million productive TCRbeta reads.

The CDR3 sequence is 13 residues long. Germline lookup yields CDR1 SQVTM and CDR2 ANQGSEA. Trimming stripped 0 bases from V and 1 base from J, with 6 bases between. Germline DNA was extracted too, while blood RNA derived from unsorted whole blood. TCR beta cDNA was made from 500 ng total RNA with a constant-region primer. Slightly modified ARM-PCR served as the procedure for the TCR beta libraries. These libraries came from three rounds of nested multiplex PCR. Amplification in the first two PCR rounds was performed using TRBV1-TRBV30 forward primers and a C-beta reverse primer for roughly 9 cycles each. TCRdb used MiXCR to reprocess the multiplex PCR reads, holding one entry per CDR3 protein. The sample shows some 190,000 distinct CDR3 sequences, about 60% of them seen only once.

This chain connects TRBV29-1 to TRBJ1-2; D call uncertain. Material: peripheral blood. The clonotype was recovered from a man aged 35-49 years with primary liver carcinoma and hepatitis B virus infection. The CDR3 DNA reads TGCAGCGTTGAAGAACTAGATAACTATGGCTACACCTTC. This codes for CSVEELDNYGYTF.